This T cell receptor beta chain is from a study of blood T cell repertoires in COVID-19. The overall study: There were acute and convalescent COVID-19 samples, and they came from the United States, Italy and Spain. PBMCs, B-cell-depleted T cells, or T cells were the source of the cDNA or gDNA that made up the material.

Clinical history reported by participants formed the basis on which cohorts were assigned. Using immunoSEQ multiplex PCR, the repertoire was profiled, and TCRdb retains in-frame clones only, with some absent. The sample carries some 260,000 clones, roughly 80% recorded once. The CDR3 consists of 14 residues. The germline V gene encodes CDR1 ENHRY and CDR2 SYGVKD. The V segment lost 3 bases and the J segment 5 bases; nucleotides outside the gene matches: 6. The receptor was derived from a man aged 25-45 years with acute COVID-19. The V and J genes are TRBV10-3 and TRBJ1-2; 7 nucleotides align to TRBD1. The sequenced material came from PBMCs or T cells enriched from blood (not recorded which). The CDR3 DNA sequence: TGTGCCATCAGTGACGGCAGGGGGTTATATGGCTACACCTTC. It specifies CAISDGRGLYGYTF.